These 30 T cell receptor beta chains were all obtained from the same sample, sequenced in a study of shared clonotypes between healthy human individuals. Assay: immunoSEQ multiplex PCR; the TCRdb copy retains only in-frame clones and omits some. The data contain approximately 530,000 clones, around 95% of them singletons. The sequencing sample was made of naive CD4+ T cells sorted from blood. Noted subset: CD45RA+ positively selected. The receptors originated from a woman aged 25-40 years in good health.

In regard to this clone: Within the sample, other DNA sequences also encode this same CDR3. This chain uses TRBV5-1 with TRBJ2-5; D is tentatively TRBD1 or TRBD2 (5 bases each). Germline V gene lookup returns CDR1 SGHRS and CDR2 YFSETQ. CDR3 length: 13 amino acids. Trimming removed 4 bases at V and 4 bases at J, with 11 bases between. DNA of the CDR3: TGCGCCAGCAGCCTGGGTGGGGGAGAGACCCAGTACTTC. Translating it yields CASSLGGGETQYF.

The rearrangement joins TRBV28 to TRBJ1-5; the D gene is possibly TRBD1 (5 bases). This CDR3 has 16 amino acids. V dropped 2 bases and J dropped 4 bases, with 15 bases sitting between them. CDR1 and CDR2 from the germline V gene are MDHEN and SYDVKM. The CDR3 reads CASSLARWTQNQPQHF. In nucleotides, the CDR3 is TGTGCCAGCAGTTTAGCACGATGGACACAAAATCAGCCCCAGCATTTT.

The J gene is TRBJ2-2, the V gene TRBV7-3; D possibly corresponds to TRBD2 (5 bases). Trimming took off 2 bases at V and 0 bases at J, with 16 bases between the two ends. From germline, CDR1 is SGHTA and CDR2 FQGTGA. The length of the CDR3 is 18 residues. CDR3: CASSLSPRGASNTGELFF. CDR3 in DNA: TGTGCCAGCAGCTTATCCCCCCGGGGAGCCTCGAACACCGGGGAGCTGTTTTTT.

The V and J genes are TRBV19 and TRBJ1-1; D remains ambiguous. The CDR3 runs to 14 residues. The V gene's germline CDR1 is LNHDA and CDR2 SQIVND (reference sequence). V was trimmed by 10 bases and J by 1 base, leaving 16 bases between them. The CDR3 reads CATKDAVRNTEAFF. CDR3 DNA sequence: TGTGCCACCAAAGACGCAGTTCGGAACACTGAAGCTTTCTTT.

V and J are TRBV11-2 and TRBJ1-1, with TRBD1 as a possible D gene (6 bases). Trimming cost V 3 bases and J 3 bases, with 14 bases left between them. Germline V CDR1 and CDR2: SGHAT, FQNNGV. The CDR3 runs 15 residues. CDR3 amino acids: CASSFGGGFYTEAFF. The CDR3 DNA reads TGTGCCAGCAGCTTTGGGGGGGGCTTTTACACTGAAGCTTTCTTT.

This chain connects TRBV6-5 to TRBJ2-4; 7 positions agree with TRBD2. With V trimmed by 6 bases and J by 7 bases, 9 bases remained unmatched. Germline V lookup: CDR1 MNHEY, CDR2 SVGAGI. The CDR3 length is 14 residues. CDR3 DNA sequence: TGTGCCAGCAGAGAAGCGGGGCATGGGAACATTCAGTACTTC. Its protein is CASREAGHGNIQYF.

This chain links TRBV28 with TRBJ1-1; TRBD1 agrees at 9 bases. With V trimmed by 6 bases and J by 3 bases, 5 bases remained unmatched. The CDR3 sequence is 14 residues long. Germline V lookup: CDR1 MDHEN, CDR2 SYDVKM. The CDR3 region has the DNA TGTGCCAGCAGCTTGGACAGGGGCGACACTGAAGCTTTCTTT. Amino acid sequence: CASSLDRGDTEAFF.

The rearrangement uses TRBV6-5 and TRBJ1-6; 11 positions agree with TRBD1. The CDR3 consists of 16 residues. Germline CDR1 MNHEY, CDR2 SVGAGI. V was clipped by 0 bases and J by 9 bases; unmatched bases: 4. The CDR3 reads CASSYSRTGGSSPLHF. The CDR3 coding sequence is TGTGCCAGCAGTTACTCCCGGACAGGGGGCTCTTCACCCCTCCACTTT.

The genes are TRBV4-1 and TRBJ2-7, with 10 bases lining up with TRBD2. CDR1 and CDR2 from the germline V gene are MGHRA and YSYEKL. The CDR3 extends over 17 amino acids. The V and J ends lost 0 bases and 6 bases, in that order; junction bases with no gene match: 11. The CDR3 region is CASSQDSGLAGALEQYF. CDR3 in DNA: TGCGCCAGCAGCCAAGATTCCGGGCTAGCGGGAGCCCTCGAGCAGTACTTC.

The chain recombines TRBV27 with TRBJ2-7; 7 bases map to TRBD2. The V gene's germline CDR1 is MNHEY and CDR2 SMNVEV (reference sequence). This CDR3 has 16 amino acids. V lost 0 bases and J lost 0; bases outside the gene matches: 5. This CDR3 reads CASSLSAAGDSYEQYF. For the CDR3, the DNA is TGTGCCAGCAGTTTATCAGCCGCGGGGGACTCCTACGAGCAGTACTTC.

CDR3 sequence: CASNRQSMNTEAFF. CDR3 DNA: TGTGCCAGCAACCGACAGAGTATGAACACTGAAGCTTTCTTT. The V and J genes are TRBV6-1 and TRBJ1-1, with a possible D match to TRBD1 (5 bases). Germline assignment: CDR1 MNHNS and CDR2 SASEGT. CDR3 size: 14 residues. Deletions cut 7 bases from V and 0 bases from J, with 12 bases between.

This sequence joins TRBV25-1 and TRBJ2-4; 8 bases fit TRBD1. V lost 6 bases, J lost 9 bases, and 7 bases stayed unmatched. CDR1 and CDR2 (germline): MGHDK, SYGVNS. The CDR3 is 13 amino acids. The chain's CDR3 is CASSERTGGIQYF. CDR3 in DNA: TGTGCCAGCAGCGAACGCACAGGGGGCATTCAGTACTTC.

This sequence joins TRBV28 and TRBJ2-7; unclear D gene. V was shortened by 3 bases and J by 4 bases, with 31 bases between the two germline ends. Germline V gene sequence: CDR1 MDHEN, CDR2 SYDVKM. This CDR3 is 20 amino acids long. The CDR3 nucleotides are TGTGCCAGCAGTTTCTTCCCCCGGCAGTTGAAGGTGGTTGGGATATACGAGCAGTACTTC. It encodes CASSFFPRQLKVVGIYEQYF.

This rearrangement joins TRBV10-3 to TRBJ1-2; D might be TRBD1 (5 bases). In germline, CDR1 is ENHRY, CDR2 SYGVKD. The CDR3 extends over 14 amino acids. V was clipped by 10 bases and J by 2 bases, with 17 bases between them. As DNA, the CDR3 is TGTGCCACCTCCCTCGGGGGTGGGAACTATGGCTACACCTTC. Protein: CATSLGGGNYGYTF.

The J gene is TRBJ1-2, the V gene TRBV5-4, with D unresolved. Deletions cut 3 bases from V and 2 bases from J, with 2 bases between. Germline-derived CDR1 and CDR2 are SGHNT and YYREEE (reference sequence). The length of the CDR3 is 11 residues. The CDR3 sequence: CASSYNYGYTF. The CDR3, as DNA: TGTGCCAGCAGCTACAACTATGGCTACACCTTC.

CDR3 sequence reads: CASSLAQDSSYEQYF. Here the CDR3 DNA reads TGTGCCAGCAGCTTGGCCCAGGATAGCTCCTACGAGCAGTACTTC. V and J are TRBV5-5 and TRBJ2-7; D unclear. Germline CDR1 and CDR2: SGHKS and YYEKEE (reference sequence). This CDR3 region has 15 residues. V dropped 0 bases and J dropped 0 bases, with 10 bases sitting between them.

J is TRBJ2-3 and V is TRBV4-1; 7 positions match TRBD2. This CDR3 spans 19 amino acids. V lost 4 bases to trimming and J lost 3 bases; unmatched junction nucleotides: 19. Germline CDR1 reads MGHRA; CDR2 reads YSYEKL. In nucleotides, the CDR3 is TGCGCCAGCAGCCCGCGCAGGATAGGGAGGGCGGGAGTGACAGATACGCAGTATTTT. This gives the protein CASSPRRIGRAGVTDTQYF.

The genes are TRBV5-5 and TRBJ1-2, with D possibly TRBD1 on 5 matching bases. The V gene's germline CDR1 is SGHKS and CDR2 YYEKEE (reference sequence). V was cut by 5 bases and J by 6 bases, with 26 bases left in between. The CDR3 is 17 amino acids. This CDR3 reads CASSFIGRTGRYDGYTF. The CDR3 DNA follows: TGTGCCAGCAGTTTCATAGGCCGCACAGGTCGGTATGATGGCTACACCTTC.

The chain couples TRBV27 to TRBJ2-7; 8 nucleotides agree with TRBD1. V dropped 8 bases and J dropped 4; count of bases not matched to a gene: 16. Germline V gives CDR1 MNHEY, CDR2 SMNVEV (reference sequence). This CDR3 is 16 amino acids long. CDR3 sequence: CASRAGGAYNSYEQYF. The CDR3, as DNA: TGTGCCAGCCGGGCAGGGGGCGCCTACAATTCGTACGAGCAGTACTTC.

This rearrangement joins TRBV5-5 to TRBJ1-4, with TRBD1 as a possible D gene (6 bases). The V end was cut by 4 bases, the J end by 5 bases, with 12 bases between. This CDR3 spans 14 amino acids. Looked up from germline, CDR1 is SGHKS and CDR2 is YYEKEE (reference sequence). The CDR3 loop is CASSPGAGNEKLFF. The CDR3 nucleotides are TGTGCCAGCAGCCCGGGGGCAGGGAATGAAAAACTGTTTTTT.

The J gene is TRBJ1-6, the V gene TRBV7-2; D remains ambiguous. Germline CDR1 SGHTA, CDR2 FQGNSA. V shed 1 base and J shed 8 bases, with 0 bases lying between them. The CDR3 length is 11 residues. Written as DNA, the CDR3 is TGTGCCAGCAGCTTAGATTCACCCCTCCACTTT. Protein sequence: CASSLDSPLHF.

The DNA for the CDR3 is TGTGCCAGCAGCCCCGGGACAGGGGGCTTGTACGAGCAGTACTTC. Protein product: CASSPGTGGLYEQYF. This chain joins TRBV16 and TRBJ2-7, with TRBD1 identical over 12 bases. This CDR3 has 15 amino acids. The trim removed 4 bases at V and 4 bases at J, leaving 5 bases unmatched. Germline-derived CDR1 and CDR2 are KGHSY and FQNENV.

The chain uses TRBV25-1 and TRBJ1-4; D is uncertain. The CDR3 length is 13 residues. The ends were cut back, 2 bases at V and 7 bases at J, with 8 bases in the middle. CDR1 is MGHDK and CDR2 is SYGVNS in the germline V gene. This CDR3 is CASSEEALEKLFF. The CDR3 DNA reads TGTGCCAGCAGTGAAGAGGCTCTTGAAAAACTGTTTTTT.

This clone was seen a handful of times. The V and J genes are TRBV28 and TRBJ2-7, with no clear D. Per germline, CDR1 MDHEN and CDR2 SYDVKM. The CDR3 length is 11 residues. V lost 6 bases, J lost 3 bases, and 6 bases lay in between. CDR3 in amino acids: CASSPFYEQYF. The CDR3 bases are TGTGCCAGCAGCCCCTTCTACGAGCAGTACTTC.

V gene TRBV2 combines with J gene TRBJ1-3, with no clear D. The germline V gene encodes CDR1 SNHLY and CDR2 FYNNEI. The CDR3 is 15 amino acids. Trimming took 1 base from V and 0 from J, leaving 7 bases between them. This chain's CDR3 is CASSEDRTSGNTIYF. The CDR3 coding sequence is TGTGCCAGCAGTGAAGACCGAACCTCTGGAAACACCATATATTTT.

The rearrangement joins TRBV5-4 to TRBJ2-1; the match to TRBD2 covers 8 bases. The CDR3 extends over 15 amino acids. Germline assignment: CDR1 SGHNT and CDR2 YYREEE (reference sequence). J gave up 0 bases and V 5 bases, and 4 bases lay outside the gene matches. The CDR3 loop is CASSKTSDSYNEQFF. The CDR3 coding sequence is TGTGCCAGCAGTAAGACTAGCGACTCCTACAATGAGCAGTTCTTC.

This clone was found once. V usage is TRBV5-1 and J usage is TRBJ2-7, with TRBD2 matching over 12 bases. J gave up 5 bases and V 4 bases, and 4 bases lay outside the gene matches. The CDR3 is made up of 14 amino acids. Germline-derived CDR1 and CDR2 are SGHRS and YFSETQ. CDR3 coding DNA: TGCGCCAGCAGCACGGGACTAGCGGGTGACGAGCAGTACTTC. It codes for CASSTGLAGDEQYF.

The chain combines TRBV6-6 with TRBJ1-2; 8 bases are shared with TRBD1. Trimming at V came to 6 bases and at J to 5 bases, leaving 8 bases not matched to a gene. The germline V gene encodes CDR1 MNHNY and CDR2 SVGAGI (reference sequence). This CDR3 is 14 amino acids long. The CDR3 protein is CASRSTGEGYGYTF. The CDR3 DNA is TGTGCCAGCAGATCGACAGGGGAGGGTTATGGCTACACCTTC.

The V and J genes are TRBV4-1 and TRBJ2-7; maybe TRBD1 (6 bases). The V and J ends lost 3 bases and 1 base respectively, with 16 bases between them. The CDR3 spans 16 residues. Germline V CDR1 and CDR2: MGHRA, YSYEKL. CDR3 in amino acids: CASSHLDRPGSYEQYF. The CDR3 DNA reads TGCGCCAGCAGCCACTTAGACAGGCCTGGATCCTACGAGCAGTACTTC.

The DNA for the CDR3 is TGTGCCAGCAGCTTGGTCGAGGATGAGCAGTTCTTC. Translation: CASSLVEDEQFF. V gene TRBV5-6 combines with J gene TRBJ2-1, with D unresolved. The germline V and J ends were trimmed by 0 bases and 8 bases, with 6 bases remaining between them. Per germline, CDR1 SGHDT and CDR2 YYEEEE. The CDR3 totals 12 residues.